These 14 T cell receptor beta chains originate from one sample sequenced in a study of CD8 T cells in ankylosing spondylitis. TCRdb re-analysed the 5' RACE reads in MiXCR, keeping a single row per CDR3 protein. Here the sample spans around 340,000 distinct CDR3 sequences, 14% to 15% being singletons. Sequencing was carried out using blood, either unsorted or a sorted T cell fraction (not recorded which). All receptors come from a male donor with ankylosing spondylitis or in good health (not recorded which).

V usage is TRBV20-1 and J usage is TRBJ2-1; 8 bases match TRBD2. With 3 bases clipped from V and 6 bases from J, the junction kept 7 bases outside the gene matches. Germline V lookup: CDR1 DFQATT, CDR2 SNEGSKA (reference sequence). This CDR3 comprises 14 residues. Written as DNA, the CDR3 is TGCAGTGCTAGGCGAGCGGGAGTAGGCAATGAGCAGTTCTTC. Protein product: CSARRAGVGNEQFF.

This clonotype was observed many times. This chain links TRBV12-3 or TRBV12-4 with TRBJ2-6; D uncertain. Trimming pared 5 bases from V and 1 base from J, leaving 15 bases between. The CDR3 is made up of 17 amino acids. CDR3 in amino acids: CASSKPPLGSGANVLTF. The CDR3 nucleotides read TGTGCCAGCAGTAAGCCCCCCTTGGGGTCTGGGGCCAACGTCCTGACTTTC.

The chain couples TRBV20-1 to TRBJ2-1, with 9 bases that match TRBD2. The CDR3 runs to 15 residues. J gave up 10 bases and V 1 base, and 11 bases lay outside the gene matches. The V gene's germline CDR1 is DFQATT and CDR2 SNEGSKA (reference sequence). CDR3 amino acids: CSARAPGTSPTEQFF. CDR3 nucleotides: TGCAGTGCTAGAGCCCCAGGGACTAGCCCGACAGAGCAGTTCTTC.

This rearrangement joins TRBV6-5 to TRBJ1-2; D not resolved. The V gene lost 0 bases and the J gene lost 10 bases, with 9 bases spanning the gap. Germline CDR1 reads MNHEY; CDR2 reads SVGAGI. The CDR3 totals 12 residues. DNA of the CDR3: TGTGCCAGCAGTTACTCGAACAGAGACTACACCTTC. This sequence encodes CASSYSNRDYTF.

The sample holds a few counts of this clonotype. V gene TRBV5-1 combines with J gene TRBJ2-5, with 7 bases lining up with TRBD1. The CDR3 runs 15 residues. Germline CDR1 reads SGHRS; CDR2 reads YFSETQ. Unmatched junction bases numbered 9, after V lost 4 bases and J lost 3 bases. The CDR3 DNA reads as TGCGCCAGCAGCGTGACAGGGATTAGGAAAGAGACCCAGTACTTC. This sequence encodes CASSVTGIRKETQYF.

V gene TRBV6-5 combines with J gene TRBJ1-2; D is possibly TRBD1 (6 bases). Deletions cut 8 bases from V and 6 bases from J, with 13 bases between. The V gene's germline CDR1 is MNHEY and CDR2 SVGAGI. The CDR3 totals 12 residues. CDR3 coding DNA: TGTGCCAGCGTGGGGGGACACGATGGCTACACCTTC. This gives the protein CASVGGHDGYTF.

CDR3 sequence (DNA): TGCAGTGCTAGTCCCCAGGGCTCCTACTACGAGCAGTACTTC. It is translated as CSASPQGSYYEQYF. The chain couples TRBV20-1 to TRBJ2-7; a weak D match, TRBD1 (5 bases). Germline CDR1 DFQATT, CDR2 SNEGSKA (reference sequence). CDR3 length: 14 amino acids. The V end lost 3 bases, the J end lost 3 bases, and 15 bases lay between the germline ends.

This chain joins TRBV5-1 and TRBJ1-6, with 8 bases that match TRBD1. The CDR3 runs 15 residues. V gave up 3 bases and J gave up 5 bases; unmatched junction bases: 4. Germline V CDR1 and CDR2: SGHRS, YFSETQ. DNA of the CDR3: TGCGCCAGCAGCTCCGGACAGGGAGATAATTCACCCCTCCACTTT. It is translated as CASSSGQGDNSPLHF.

This clonotype came up a few times. J is TRBJ2-5 and V is TRBV20-1; D remains unclear. V dropped 0 bases and J dropped 3 bases, with 11 bases sitting between them. The CDR3 is made up of 14 amino acids. Germline-derived CDR1 and CDR2 are DFQATT and SNEGSKA (reference sequence). CDR3 sequence: CSARDLGGKETQYF. The CDR3, as DNA: TGCAGTGCTAGAGATTTGGGCGGCAAAGAGACCCAGTACTTC.

The sample holds a few counts of this clonotype. CDR3 coding DNA: TGTGCCAGCAGCAAGAACTCGATATCTGGGGCCAACGTCCTGACTTTC. Protein product: CASSKNSISGANVLTF. The V call is TRBV2, the J call TRBJ2-6; the D is unclear. Germline V gives CDR1 SNHLY, CDR2 FYNNEI. Trimming removed 6 bases at V and 1 base at J, with 13 bases between. This CDR3 contains 16 residues.

This clonotype has ten or more counts. The chain joins TRBV29-1 to TRBJ1-1; D call uncertain. Trimming left V 7 bases short and J 0 bases short, with 9 bases between. There are 12 residues in the CDR3. CDR1 is SQVTM and CDR2 is ANQGSEA in the germline V gene. The CDR3 loop is CSGGSLNTEAFF. In nucleotides, the CDR3 is TGCAGCGGCGGTTCGCTGAACACTGAAGCTTTCTTT.

This chain joins TRBV10-3 and TRBJ2-5; a possible D gene is TRBD1 (6 bases). The ends were cut back, 10 bases at V and 2 bases at J, with 8 bases in the middle. Germline V CDR1 and CDR2: ENHRY, SYGVKD. CDR3 length equals 11 residues. The CDR3 loop reads CATQGQETQYF. CDR3 DNA sequence: TGTGCCACCCAGGGGCAAGAGACCCAGTACTTC.

In its sample, this clonotype was seen many times. This rearrangement joins TRBV15 to TRBJ2-1; the match to TRBD2 covers 9 bases. V gave up 2 bases and J gave up 4 bases; unmatched junction bases: 3. The CDR3 runs to 15 residues. Germline values: CDR1 LNHNV, CDR2 YYDKDF (reference sequence). CDR3 residues: CATSRLAGRYNEQFF. CDR3 coding DNA: TGTGCCACCAGCAGACTAGCGGGAAGGTACAATGAGCAGTTCTTC.

This clonotype was seen more than once but under ten times. This rearrangement joins TRBV13 to TRBJ2-1; 7 bases fit TRBD2. The junction had 4 bases not matched to a gene; V was cut back by 1 base and J by 4 bases. CDR1 PRHDT and CDR2 FYEKMQ come from the germline V gene (reference sequence). The CDR3 length is 15 residues. The DNA of the CDR3 is TGTGCCAGCAGCTTAGTGGGACTATATTACAATGAGCAGTTCTTC. Translation: CASSLVGLYYNEQFF.